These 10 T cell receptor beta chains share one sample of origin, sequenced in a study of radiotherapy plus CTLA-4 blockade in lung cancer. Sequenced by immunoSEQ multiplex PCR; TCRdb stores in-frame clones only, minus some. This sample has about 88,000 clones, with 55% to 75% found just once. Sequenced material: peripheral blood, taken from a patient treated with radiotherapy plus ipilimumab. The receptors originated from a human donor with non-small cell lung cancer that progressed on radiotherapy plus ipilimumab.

This chain's CDR3 is CASSELAGAYEQYF. The DNA for the CDR3 is TGTGCCAGCTCAGAACTAGCGGGAGCCTACGAGCAGTACTTC. The chain has TRBV18 and TRBJ2-7, with TRBD2 matching 11 bases. Germline CDR1 KGHSH, CDR2 LQKENI. J lost 2 bases, V lost 5 bases, and 2 bases had no gene match. This CDR3 has 14 residues.

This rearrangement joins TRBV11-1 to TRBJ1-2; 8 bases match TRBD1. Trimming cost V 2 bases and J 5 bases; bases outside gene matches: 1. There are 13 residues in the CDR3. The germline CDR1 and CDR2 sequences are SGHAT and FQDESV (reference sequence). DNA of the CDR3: TGTGCCAGCAGCTTACGGACAGGGTATGGCTACACCTTC. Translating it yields CASSLRTGYGYTF.

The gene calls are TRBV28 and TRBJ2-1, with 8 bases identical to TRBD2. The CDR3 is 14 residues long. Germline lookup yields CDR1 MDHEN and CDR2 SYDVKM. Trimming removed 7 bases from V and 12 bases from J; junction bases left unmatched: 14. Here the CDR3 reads CASKETGGNLSQFF. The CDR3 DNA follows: TGTGCCAGCAAAGAAACGGGGGGGAATTTGTCGCAGTTCTTC.

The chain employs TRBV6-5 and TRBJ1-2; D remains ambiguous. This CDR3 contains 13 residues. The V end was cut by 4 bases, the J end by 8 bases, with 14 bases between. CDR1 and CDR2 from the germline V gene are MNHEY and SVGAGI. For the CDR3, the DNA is TGTGCCAGCAGTTTCCGGACGGATGGAGGCTACACCTTC. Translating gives CASSFRTDGGYTF.

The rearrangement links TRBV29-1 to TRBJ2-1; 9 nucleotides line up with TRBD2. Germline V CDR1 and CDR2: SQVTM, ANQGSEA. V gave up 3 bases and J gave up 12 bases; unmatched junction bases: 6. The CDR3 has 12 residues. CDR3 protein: CSVEISGGVQFF. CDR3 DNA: TGCAGCGTTGAGATTAGCGGGGGTGTGCAGTTCTTC.

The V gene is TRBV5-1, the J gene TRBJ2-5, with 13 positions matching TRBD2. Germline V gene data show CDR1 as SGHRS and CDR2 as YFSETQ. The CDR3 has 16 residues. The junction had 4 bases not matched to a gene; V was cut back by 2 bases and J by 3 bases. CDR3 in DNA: TGCGCCAGCAGCTTAGGACTAGCGGGGGTCGAAGAGACCCAGTACTTC. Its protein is CASSLGLAGVEETQYF.

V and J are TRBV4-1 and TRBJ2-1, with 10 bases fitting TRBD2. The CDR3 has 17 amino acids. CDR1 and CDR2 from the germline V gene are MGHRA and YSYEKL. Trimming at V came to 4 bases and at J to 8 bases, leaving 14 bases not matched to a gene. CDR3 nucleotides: TGCGCCAGCAGCCCAGAAGTCGGCCTAGCGGGAGTCGATGAGCAGTTCTTC. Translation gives CASSPEVGLAGVDEQFF.

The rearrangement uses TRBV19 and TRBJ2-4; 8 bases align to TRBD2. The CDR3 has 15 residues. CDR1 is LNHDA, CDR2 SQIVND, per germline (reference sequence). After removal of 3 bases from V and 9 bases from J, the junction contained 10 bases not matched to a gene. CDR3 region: CASSMGASGRIIQYF. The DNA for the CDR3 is TGTGCCAGTAGTATGGGAGCCAGCGGGAGAATCATTCAGTACTTC.

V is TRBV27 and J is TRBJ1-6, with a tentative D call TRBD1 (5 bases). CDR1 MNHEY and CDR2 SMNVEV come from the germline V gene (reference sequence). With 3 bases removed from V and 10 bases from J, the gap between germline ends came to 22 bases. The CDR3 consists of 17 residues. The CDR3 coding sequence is TGTGCCAGCAGTTTTCGGGACCCCGGGCAGTCAGGGTCACCCCTCCACTTT. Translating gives CASSFRDPGQSGSPLHF.

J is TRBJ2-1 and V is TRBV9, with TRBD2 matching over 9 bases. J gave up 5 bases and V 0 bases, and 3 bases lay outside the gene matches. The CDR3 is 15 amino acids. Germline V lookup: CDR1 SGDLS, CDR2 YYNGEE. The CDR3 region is CASSVGAGGNNEQFF. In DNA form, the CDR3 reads TGTGCCAGCAGCGTAGGGGCGGGGGGGAACAATGAGCAGTTCTTC.